The present T cell receptor (beta chain) was sequenced within a study of cytomegalovirus exposure and HLA in healthy donors. Points from the study as a whole: No immune exposure information besides CMV serostatus was available. In a later analysis, V- and J-gene trimming of beta chains associated with a DCLRE1C missense variant, replicated independently.

It was with 60 Vbeta and 13 Jbeta primers that the PCR ran. Profiling relied on immunoSEQ multiplex PCR, and the TCRdb table lists in-frame clones only, not all of them. The top ten clones hold less than 2.5% of a sample with more than 150,000 clones, about 85% of them seen once. In regard to this clone: Its antigen is as yet unknown.

V was shortened by 5 bases and J by 3 bases, with 17 bases between the two germline ends. Germline values: CDR1 LNHNV, CDR2 YYDKDF (reference sequence). The CDR3 covers 15 residues. This sequence joins TRBV15 and TRBJ2-7; D perhaps matches TRBD2 (6 bases). The sequenced sample consisted of PBMCs. This receptor was obtained from a woman aged 18-29 years in good health and CMV-seronegative. The CDR3: CATSSGGSALYEQYF. CDR3 bases: TGTGCCACCAGCTCCGGGGGATCGGCACTCTACGAGCAGTACTTC. Together with reference TRBV15 and TRBJ2-7, the CDR3 gives the full variable domain: DAMVIQNPRYQVTQFGKPVTLSCSQTLNHNVMYWYQQKSSQAPKLLFHYYDKDFNNEADTPDNFQSRRPNTSFCFLDIRSPGLGDTAMYLCATSSGGSALYEQYFGPGTRLTVT.